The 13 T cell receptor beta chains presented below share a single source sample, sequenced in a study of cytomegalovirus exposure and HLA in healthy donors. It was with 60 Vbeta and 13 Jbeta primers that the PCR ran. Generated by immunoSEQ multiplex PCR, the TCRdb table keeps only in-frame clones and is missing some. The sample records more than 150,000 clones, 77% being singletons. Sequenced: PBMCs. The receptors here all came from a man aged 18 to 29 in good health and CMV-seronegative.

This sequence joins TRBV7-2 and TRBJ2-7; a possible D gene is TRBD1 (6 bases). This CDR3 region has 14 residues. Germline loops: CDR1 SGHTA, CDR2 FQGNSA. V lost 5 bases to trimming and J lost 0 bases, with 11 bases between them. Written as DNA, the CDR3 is TGTGCCAGCAGCCGTGCACAGGGCTCCTACGAGCAGTACTTC. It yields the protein CASSRAQGSYEQYF.

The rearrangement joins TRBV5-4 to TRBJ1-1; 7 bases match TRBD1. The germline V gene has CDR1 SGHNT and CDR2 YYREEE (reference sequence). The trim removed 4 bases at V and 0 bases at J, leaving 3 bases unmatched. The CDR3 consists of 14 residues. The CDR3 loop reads CASSKGQMNTEAFF. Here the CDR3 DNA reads TGTGCCAGCAGCAAGGGACAGATGAACACTGAAGCTTTCTTT.

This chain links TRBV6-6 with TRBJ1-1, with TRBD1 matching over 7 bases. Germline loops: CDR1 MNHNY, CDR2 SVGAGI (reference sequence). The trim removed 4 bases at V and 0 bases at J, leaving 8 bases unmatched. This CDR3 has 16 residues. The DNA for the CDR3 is TGTGCCAGCAGTTTTACAGGGGCTCCTGTGAACACTGAAGCTTTCTTT. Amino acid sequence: CASSFTGAPVNTEAFF.

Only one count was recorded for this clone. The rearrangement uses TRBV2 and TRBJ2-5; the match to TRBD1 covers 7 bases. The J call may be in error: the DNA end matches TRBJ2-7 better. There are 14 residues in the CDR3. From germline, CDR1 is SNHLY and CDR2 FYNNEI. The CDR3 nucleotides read TGTGCCAGCACCCCCGGGACAGCCAACTACGAGCAGTACTTC. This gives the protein CASTPGTANYEQYF.

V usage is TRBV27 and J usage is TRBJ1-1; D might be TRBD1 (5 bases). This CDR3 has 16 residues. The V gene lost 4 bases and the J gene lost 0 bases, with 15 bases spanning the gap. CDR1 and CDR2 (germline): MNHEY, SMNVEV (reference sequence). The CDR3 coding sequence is TGTGCCAGCAGTTGGTCGGGGGGAGGCATGAACACTGAAGCTTTCTTT. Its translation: CASSWSGGGMNTEAFF.

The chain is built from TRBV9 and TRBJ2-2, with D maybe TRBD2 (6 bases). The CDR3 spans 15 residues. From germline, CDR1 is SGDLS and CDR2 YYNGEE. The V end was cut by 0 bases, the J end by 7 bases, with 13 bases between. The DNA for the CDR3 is TGTGCCAGCAGCGTAGCGGGAGTGAGTGGCGGGGAGCTGTTTTTT. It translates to CASSVAGVSGGELFF.

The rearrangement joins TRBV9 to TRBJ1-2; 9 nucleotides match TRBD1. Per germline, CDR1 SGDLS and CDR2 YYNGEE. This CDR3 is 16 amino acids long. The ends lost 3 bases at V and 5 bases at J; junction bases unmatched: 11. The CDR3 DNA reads TGTGCCAGCAGCGCAGGACCCGGGACAGGGATTTATGGCTACACCTTC. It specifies CASSAGPGTGIYGYTF.

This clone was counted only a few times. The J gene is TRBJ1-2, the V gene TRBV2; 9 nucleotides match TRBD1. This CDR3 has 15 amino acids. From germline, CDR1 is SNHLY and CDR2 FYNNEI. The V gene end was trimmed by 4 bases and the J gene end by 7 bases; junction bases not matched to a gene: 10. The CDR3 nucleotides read TGTGCCAGCAGTGGCCAACAGGGGGCGTTGGGTGGCTACACCTTC. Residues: CASSGQQGALGGYTF.

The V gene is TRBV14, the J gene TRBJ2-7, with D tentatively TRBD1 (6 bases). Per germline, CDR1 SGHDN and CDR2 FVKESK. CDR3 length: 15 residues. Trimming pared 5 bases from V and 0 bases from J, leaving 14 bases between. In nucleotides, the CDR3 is TGTGCCAGCAGCTACAGGGCCCGAAGCTCCTACGAGCAGTACTTC. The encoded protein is CASSYRARSSYEQYF.

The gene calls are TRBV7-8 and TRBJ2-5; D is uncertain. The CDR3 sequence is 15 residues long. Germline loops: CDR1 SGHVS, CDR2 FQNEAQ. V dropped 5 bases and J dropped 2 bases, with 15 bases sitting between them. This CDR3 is CASSPRTERQETQYF. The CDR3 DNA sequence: TGTGCCAGCAGCCCGAGAACGGAGCGTCAAGAGACCCAGTACTTC.

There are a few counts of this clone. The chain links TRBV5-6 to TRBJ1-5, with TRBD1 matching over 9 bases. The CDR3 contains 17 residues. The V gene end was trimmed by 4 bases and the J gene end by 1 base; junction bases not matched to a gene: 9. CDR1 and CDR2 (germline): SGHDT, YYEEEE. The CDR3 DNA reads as TGTGCCAGCAGCACCCTCCGGGACAGGGAAAGCAATCAGCCCCAGCATTTT. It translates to CASSTLRDRESNQPQHF.

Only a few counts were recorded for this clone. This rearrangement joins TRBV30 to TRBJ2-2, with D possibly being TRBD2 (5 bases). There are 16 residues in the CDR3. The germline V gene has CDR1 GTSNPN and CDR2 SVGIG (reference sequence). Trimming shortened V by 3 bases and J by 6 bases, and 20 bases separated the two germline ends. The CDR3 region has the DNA TGTGCCTGGAGGTTTGTGAGGGTCGTCAATCCCGGGGAGCTGTTTTTT. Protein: CAWRFVRVVNPGELFF.

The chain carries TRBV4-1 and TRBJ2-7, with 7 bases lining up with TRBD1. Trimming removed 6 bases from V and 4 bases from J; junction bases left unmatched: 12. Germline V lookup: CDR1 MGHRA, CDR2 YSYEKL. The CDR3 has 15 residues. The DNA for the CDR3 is TGCGCCAGCAGAACCGAACAGGGGTTTCCTTACGAGCAGTACTTC. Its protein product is CASRTEQGFPYEQYF.